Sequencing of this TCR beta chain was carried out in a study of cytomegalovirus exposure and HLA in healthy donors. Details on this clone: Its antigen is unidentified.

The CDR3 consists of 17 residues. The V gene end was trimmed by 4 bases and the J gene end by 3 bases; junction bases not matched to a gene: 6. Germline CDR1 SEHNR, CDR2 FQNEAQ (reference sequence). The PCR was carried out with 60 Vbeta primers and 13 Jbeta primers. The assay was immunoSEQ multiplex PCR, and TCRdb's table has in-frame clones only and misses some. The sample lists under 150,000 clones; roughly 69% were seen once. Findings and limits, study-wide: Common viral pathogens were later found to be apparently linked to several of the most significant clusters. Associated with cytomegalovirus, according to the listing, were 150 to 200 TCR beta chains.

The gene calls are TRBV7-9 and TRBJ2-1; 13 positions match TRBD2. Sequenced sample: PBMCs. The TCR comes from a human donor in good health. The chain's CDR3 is CASSSGLAGRFYNEQFF. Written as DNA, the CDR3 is TGTGCCAGCAGCTCGGGACTAGCGGGAAGGTTCTACAATGAGCAGTTCTTC. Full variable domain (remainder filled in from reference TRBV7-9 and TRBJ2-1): DTGVSQNPRHKITKRGQNVTFRCDPISEHNRLYWYRQTLGQGPEFLTYFQNEAQLEKSRLLSDRFSAERPKGSFSTLEIQRTEQGDSAMYLCASSSGLAGRFYNEQFFGPGTRLTVL.